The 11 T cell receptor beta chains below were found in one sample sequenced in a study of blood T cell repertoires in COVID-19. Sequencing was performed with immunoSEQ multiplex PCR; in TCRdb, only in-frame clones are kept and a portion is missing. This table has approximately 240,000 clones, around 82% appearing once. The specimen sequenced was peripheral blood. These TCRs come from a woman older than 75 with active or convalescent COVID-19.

The CDR3 reads CASRYDTSSYNSPLHF. The DNA for the CDR3 is TGTGCCAGCAGATACGACACATCCTCCTATAATTCACCCCTCCACTTT. The chain has TRBV2 and TRBJ1-6; D unclear. Germline loops: CDR1 SNHLY, CDR2 FYNNEI. The CDR3 has 16 amino acids. V lost 6 bases, J lost 0 bases, and 12 bases lay in between.

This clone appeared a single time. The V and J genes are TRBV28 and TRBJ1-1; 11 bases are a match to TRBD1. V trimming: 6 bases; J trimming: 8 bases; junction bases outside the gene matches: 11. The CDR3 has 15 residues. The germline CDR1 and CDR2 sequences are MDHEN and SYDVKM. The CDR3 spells CASRVPGTGGFEAFF. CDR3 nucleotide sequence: TGTGCCAGCAGGGTCCCCGGGACAGGGGGGTTCGAAGCTTTCTTT.

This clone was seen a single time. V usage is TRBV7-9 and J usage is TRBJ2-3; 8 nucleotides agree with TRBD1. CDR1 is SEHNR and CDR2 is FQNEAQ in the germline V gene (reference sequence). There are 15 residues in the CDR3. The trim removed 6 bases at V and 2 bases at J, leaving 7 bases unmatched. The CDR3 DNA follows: TGTGCCAGCAGGGAACAGGGGGGATACACAGATACGCAGTATTTT. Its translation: CASREQGGYTDTQYF.

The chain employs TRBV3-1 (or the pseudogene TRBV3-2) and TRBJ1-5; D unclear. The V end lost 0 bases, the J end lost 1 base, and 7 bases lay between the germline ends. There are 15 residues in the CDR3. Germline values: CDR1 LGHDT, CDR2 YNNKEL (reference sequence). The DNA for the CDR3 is TGTGCCAGCAGCCAAGATTCGCGAAGCAATCAGCCCCAGCATTTT. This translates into CASSQDSRSNQPQHF.

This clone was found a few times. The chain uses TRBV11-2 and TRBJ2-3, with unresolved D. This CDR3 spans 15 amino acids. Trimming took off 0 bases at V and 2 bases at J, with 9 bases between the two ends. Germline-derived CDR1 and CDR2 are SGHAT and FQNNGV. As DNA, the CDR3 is TGTGCCAGCAGCTTAGATATAAGCTTCACAGATACGCAGTATTTT. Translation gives CASSLDISFTDTQYF. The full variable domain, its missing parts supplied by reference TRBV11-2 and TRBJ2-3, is EAGVAQSPRYKIIEKRQSVAFWCNPISGHATLYWYQQILGQGPKLLIQFQNNGVVDDSQLPKDRFSAERLKGVDSTLKIQPAKLEDSAVYLCASSLDISFTDTQYFGPGTRLTVL.

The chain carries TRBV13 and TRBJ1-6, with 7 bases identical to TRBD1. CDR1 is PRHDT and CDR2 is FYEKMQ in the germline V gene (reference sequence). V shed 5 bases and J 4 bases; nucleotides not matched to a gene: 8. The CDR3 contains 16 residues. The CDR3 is CASSEDRNLYNSPLHF. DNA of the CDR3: TGTGCCAGCAGCGAGGACAGGAATTTGTATAATTCACCCCTCCACTTT.

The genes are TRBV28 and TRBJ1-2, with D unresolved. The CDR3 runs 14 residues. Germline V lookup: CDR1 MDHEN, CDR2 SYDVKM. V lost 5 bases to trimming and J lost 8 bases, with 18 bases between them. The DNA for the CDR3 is TGTGCCAGCAGTATCTCAGTCCTACCGGGGGGCTACACCTTC. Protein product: CASSISVLPGGYTF.

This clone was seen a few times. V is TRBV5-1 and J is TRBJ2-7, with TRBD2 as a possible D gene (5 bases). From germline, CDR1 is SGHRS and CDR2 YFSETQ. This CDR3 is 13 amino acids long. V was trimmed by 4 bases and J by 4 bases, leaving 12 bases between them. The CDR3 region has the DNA TGCGCCAGCAGCCCGGGAACTATTTACGAGCAGTACTTC. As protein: CASSPGTIYEQYF.

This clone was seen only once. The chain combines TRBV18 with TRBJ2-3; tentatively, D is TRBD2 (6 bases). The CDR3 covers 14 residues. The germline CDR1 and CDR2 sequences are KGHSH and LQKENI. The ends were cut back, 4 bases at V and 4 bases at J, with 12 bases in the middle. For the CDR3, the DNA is TGTGCCAGCTCACGATCTGGGGAGGCAGATACGCAGTATTTT. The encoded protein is CASSRSGEADTQYF. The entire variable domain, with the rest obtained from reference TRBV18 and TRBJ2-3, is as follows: NAGVMQNPRHLVRRRGQEARLRCSPMKGHSHVYWYRQLPEEGLKFMVYLQKENIIDESGMPKERFSAEFPKEGPSILRIQQVVRGDSAAYFCASSRSGEADTQYFGPGTRLTVL.

The CDR3 is CASSDTGGSGYTF. In DNA form, the CDR3 reads TGTGCCAGCAGCGATACAGGGGGCAGTGGCTACACCTTC. The chain couples TRBV7-6 to TRBJ1-2, with 9 bases fitting TRBD1. J gave up 7 bases and V 5 bases, and 5 bases lay outside the gene matches. The CDR3 extends over 13 amino acids. Germline-derived CDR1 and CDR2 are SGHVS and FNYEAQ.

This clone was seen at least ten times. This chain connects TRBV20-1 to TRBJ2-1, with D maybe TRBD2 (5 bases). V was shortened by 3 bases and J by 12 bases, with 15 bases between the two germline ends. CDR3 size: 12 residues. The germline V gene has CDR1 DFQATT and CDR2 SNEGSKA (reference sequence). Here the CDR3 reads CSASIWLRGQFF. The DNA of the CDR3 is TGCAGTGCTAGTATCTGGCTTCGGGGGCAGTTCTTC.